This entry concerns a single TCR beta chain. Its antigen is not identified. These data originate in a study of cytomegalovirus exposure and HLA in healthy donors. V lost 0 bases, J lost 1 base, and 9 bases lay in between. Germline CDR1 SGHNT, CDR2 YENEEA. The CDR3 length is 15 residues. Whole-study findings and limits: In a later analysis, TCR beta V- and J-gene trimming was associated with a missense DCLRE1C variant. 164 TCR beta chains were listed as cytomegalovirus-associated.

With 60 Vbeta and 13 Jbeta primers, the PCR was carried out. Clones were sequenced by immunoSEQ multiplex PCR, and TCRdb holds only the in-frame ones, with some missing. Among around 190,000 clones listed, about 84% were seen once. The clonotype originates from a woman aged 25 to 39 in good health and CMV-seropositive. The specimen sequenced was PBMCs. This chain links TRBV11-3 with TRBJ1-1; D call uncertain. CDR3 nucleotide sequence: TGTGCCAGCAGCTTAGACCCGGGTCAGAACACTGAAGCTTTCTTT. Translated: CASSLDPGQNTEAFF.